This note documents a single T cell receptor beta chain sequence. Other DNA variants within this sample encode the same CDR3. Assay: immunoSEQ multiplex PCR; the TCRdb copy retains only in-frame clones and omits some. The sample lists 2 million or so clones; 95% were seen once. V shed 5 bases and J shed 4 bases, with 11 bases lying between them. Germline V lookup: CDR1 SGHTA, CDR2 FQGNSA. The CDR3 contains 13 residues. The source of the sample is a study of shared clonotypes between healthy human individuals. V gene TRBV7-2 combines with J gene TRBJ2-5; no reliable D call. The sample taken for sequencing was naive CD4+ T cells sorted from blood. The subset here: CD45RA+ positively selected. The source of this sequence is a young man in good health. The CDR3 reads CASSLGPRETQYF. The CDR3, as DNA: TGTGCCAGCAGCCTGGGCCCTCGAGAGACCCAGTACTTC.